One T cell receptor (beta chain) is described in this entry. CDR3 length: 14 amino acids. Germline CDR1 is SGDLS and CDR2 is YYNGEE. V was clipped by 0 bases and J by 5 bases, with 11 bases between them. This entry belongs to a study of blood T cell repertoires in COVID-19. As for the study in general: Italy, Spain and the United States were the sources of the convalescent and acute COVID-19 samples.

Libraries were prepared by immunoSEQ multiplex PCR; TCRdb keeps only in-frame clonotypes and omits some of them. The sample lists under 140,000 clones, approximately 70% occurring once. This chain connects TRBV9 to TRBJ2-5; D is possibly TRBD2 (6 bases). The sequencing sample was made of peripheral blood. This TCR came from a woman in her sixties or seventies with acute or convalescent COVID-19. The CDR3 DNA reads TGTGCCAGCAGCGTAGAGCTAGCGATGGAGACCCAGTACTTC. Translating it yields CASSVELAMETQYF.